Here is one T cell receptor (beta chain) with its context. What this receptor recognizes is not known. Per-nucleotide qualities are absent, and no much larger clonotype sits a single base away. CDR1 and CDR2, looked up from the germline V gene, are WSHSY and SAAADI. The CDR3, cysteine through phenylalanine, is 16 amino acids long. Only the CDR3 part of the read is kept: 48 bases, read in frame from the first base. V gives up 8 bases and J gives up 2 bases, and the segment between their germline ends measures 22 bases. The data derive from a study of early T cells in non-severe SARS-CoV-2 infection (dated by TCRdb to the early 2020s). Regarding the complete study: Because TCR sequencing relied on bulk RNA taken from unsorted whole blood, pairing of alpha and beta chains was not possible. General findings and caveats noted by the study authors: Matching against VDJdb was skewed toward anti-spike CD8 responses, likely underestimated virus-specific expansions, and missed private and CD4 specificities.

The library was prepared using 5' RACE. The sequencing machine was a NextSeq 500. Unique molecular identifiers were attached to individual cDNA molecules in the TCR library protocol so that sequencing error and PCR bias could be corrected. Both TCR alpha and beta chains were sequenced, and tight co-correlation was observed between alpha and beta sequence abundances in each sample. The source study handled its data this way. Decombinator V4 was used to annotate TCR sequences for V gene, J gene and CDR3. Expanded TCRs were defined as changing significantly between any two time points under a Poisson model with p below 0.0001. TCR abundances were normalised to the total number of TCRs sequenced per sample and were expressed as counts per million. TRAV1-2 paired with TRAJ12, TRAJ20 or TRAJ33 defined MAIT TCRs, while TRAV10 paired with TRAJ18 defined iNKT TCRs. VDJdb, accessed 1 November 2021, was searched for CMV, EBV and SARS-CoV-2 annotated TCRs, excluding TCRs annotated for multiple antigens. TCRdb reworked the public reads: Q25 trimming with fastp, MiXCR clone assembly, productive beta chains retained. Rows matching on CDR3 protein sequence are summarized as one entry with the most common DNA and genes. What appears here as the V and J calls and clone size reflects TCRdb's work, not the paper's. Present in this sample are 120,000 or so distinct CDR3 sequences, roughly 12% of which were seen just once. Jointly, the top ten make up around 4% of the sample.

A case-control design nested within a healthcare worker cohort in London, UK, was used, with weekly nasopharyngeal swab PCR tests and blood sampling performed. Between 23 and 31 March 2020, the week of the UK lockdown, healthcare workers were enrolled and then followed up weekly for as long as 16 weeks. The sequence derives from an adult who was a healthcare worker with PCR-confirmed SARS-CoV-2 infection or an uninfected control (not recorded which). This material consisted of whole blood, taken at baseline. The sequence joins TRBV10-2 to TRBJ2-7; the best D guess is TRBD2, with 6 bases matching. The CDR3 region has the sequence CASAKPEALATYEQYF. Here is the DNA: TGCGCCAGCGCTAAACCGGAAGCACTAGCAACCTACGAGCAGTACTTC.